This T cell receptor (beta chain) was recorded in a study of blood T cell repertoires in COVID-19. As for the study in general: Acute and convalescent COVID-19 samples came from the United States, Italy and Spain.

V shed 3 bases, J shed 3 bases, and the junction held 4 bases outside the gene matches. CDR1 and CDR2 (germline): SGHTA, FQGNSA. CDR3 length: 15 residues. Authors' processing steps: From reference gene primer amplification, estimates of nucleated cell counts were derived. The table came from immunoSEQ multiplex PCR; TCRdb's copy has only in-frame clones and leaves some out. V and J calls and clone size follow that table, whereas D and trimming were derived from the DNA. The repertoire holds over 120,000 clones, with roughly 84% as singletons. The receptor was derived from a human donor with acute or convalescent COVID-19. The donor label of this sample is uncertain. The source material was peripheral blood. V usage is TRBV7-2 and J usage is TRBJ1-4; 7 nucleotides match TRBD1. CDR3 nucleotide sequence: TGTGCCAGCAGCTTGGCGGGACAGCCTAATGAAAAACTGTTTTTT. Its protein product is CASSLAGQPNEKLFF.